The 12 T cell receptor beta chains reported below all come from one sample, sequenced in a study of CD8+ T cells in alopecia areata. Described treatment: oral pan-JAK inhibitor, 5-10 mg twice daily. The sequencing template was cDNA reverse transcribed from extracted RNA. Clones were sequenced by immunoSEQ multiplex PCR, and TCRdb holds only the in-frame ones, with some missing. Of some 150,000 clones in the sample, roughly 54% were seen once. Sequenced material: CD8+ T cells sorted from blood, taken at week 4, from a patient treated with tofacitinib. These TCRs come from a human donor with alopecia areata.

This clone is medium-sized (0.01 to 0.1%) by share. CDR3 coding DNA: TGTGCCAGCAGCCCTGGGACAGGGAGGGATGGCTACACCTTC. Amino acids: CASSPGTGRDGYTF. The chain couples TRBV5-8 to TRBJ1-2; 9 bases map to TRBD1. Per germline, CDR1 SGHTS and CDR2 YDEGEE. V gave up 4 bases and J gave up 6 bases; unmatched junction bases: 7. There are 14 residues in the CDR3.

This clone was observed a few times. This rearrangement joins TRBV7-9 to TRBJ1-1; maybe TRBD1 (6 bases). The CDR3 is 13 amino acids. In germline, CDR1 is SEHNR, CDR2 FQNEAQ (reference sequence). V was trimmed by 4 bases and J by 4 bases, leaving 10 bases between them. The CDR3 DNA sequence: TGTGCCAGCAGCTCACAGGGAGTCACTGAAGCTTTCTTT. This sequence encodes CASSSQGVTEAFF.

The chain uses TRBV27 and TRBJ2-7; D unresolved. CDR1 MNHEY and CDR2 SMNVEV come from the germline V gene (reference sequence). CDR3 length equals 13 residues. V lost 6 bases and J 2 bases, leaving 11 bases between the germline ends. Here the CDR3 DNA reads TGTGCCAGCAGACCAACAGCTACCTACGAGCAGTACTTC. Amino acid sequence: CASRPTATYEQYF.

There are a few counts of this clone. The CDR3 DNA reads as TGTGCCAGCAGTGAAAGTGCAGGGGAGAATTCACCCCTCCACTTT. This sequence encodes CASSESAGENSPLHF. The chain is built from TRBV6-1 and TRBJ1-6, with D perhaps matching TRBD1 (6 bases). V was clipped by 2 bases and J by 7 bases, with 12 bases between them. Germline V gene lookup returns CDR1 MNHNS and CDR2 SASEGT. The CDR3 covers 15 residues.

This clone showed up just a few times. The rearrangement joins TRBV4-3 to TRBJ1-1, with 9 nucleotides matching TRBD1. The junction had 6 bases not matched to a gene; V was cut back by 3 bases and J by 4 bases. This CDR3 contains 15 residues. The germline V gene encodes CDR1 LGHNA and CDR2 YSLEER. The CDR3 sequence is CASSHPDRGGTEAFF. The CDR3 DNA follows: TGCGCCAGCAGCCACCCGGACAGGGGAGGCACTGAAGCTTTCTTT.

The chain employs TRBV9 and TRBJ1-1; tentative D call: TRBD1 (6 bases). The germline V gene encodes CDR1 SGDLS and CDR2 YYNGEE. The CDR3 totals 15 residues. The V gene lost 4 bases and the J gene lost 3 bases, with 16 bases spanning the gap. Here the CDR3 reads CASSTYGRGYTEAFF. In DNA, the CDR3 is TGTGCCAGCAGCACTTATGGCAGGGGCTACACTGAAGCTTTCTTT.

This chain connects TRBV5-1 to TRBJ2-1, with TRBD1 matching over 9 bases. The CDR3 consists of 16 residues. CDR1 SGHRS and CDR2 YFSETQ come from the germline V gene. The ends lost 4 bases at V and 3 bases at J; junction bases unmatched: 8. The CDR3 protein is CASSPRDRVGYNEQFF. CDR3 DNA: TGCGCCAGCAGCCCCCGGGACAGGGTGGGCTACAATGAGCAGTTCTTC.

The chain links TRBV30 to TRBJ1-4, with D uncertain. Germline-derived CDR1 and CDR2 are GTSNPN and SVGIG (reference sequence). V dropped 0 bases and J dropped 0 bases, with 5 bases sitting between them. The CDR3 sequence is 14 residues long. This CDR3 is CAWSVWSTNEKLFF. CDR3 coding DNA: TGTGCCTGGAGTGTTTGGTCAACTAATGAAAAACTGTTTTTT.

This clone was observed a handful of times. The chain uses TRBV4-1 and TRBJ2-7; D not certain. V lost 3 bases and J lost 5, with 5 bases in between. The CDR3 loop spans 11 amino acids. CDR1 and CDR2 (germline): MGHRA, YSYEKL. The CDR3 nucleotides read TGCGCCAGCAGCCAGTACAACGAGCAGTACTTC. Translated: CASSQYNEQYF.

The rearrangement uses TRBV14 and TRBJ2-2; D may be TRBD1 or TRBD2 (5 bases each). Germline assignment: CDR1 SGHDN and CDR2 FVKESK. The V gene lost 1 base and the J gene lost 5 bases, with 14 bases spanning the gap. The CDR3 is made up of 16 amino acids. CDR3 loop: CASSQAGALRTGELFF. CDR3 sequence (DNA): TGTGCCAGCAGCCAAGCCGGGGCCCTTAGGACCGGGGAGCTGTTTTTT.

This clone was found a few times. Written as DNA, the CDR3 is TGTGCCAGCACCCCCCGACGGGCTAGCACAGATACGCAGTATTTT. Translating gives CASTPRRASTDTQYF. V is TRBV27 and J is TRBJ2-3; D is undetermined. Germline CDR1 reads MNHEY; CDR2 reads SMNVEV (reference sequence). The V end was cut by 7 bases, the J end by 0 bases, with 14 bases between. CDR3 size: 15 residues.

The V gene is TRBV5-6, the J gene TRBJ1-5; no clear D gene. CDR1 is SGHDT and CDR2 is YYEEEE in the germline V gene. The V and J ends lost 5 bases and 10 bases respectively, with 13 bases between them. The CDR3 runs to 12 residues. The CDR3 protein is CASSRAYSPQHF. The CDR3 DNA reads as TGTGCCAGCAGTCGGGCCTATAGTCCCCAGCATTTT.